One and the same sample provided the 8 T cell receptor beta chains below, sequenced in a study of shared clonotypes between healthy human individuals. Libraries were prepared by immunoSEQ multiplex PCR; TCRdb keeps only in-frame clonotypes and omits some of them. The data contain about a million clones, approximately 68% of them seen just once; the ten biggest clones take up about 1.5%. Sequencing input: memory CD4+ T cells sorted from blood. Subset denoted: CD45RA-negative fraction. The receptor source for this set is a man in his late teens or twenties in good health.

This sequence joins TRBV5-4 and TRBJ1-1; maybe TRBD1 (5 bases). Germline V CDR1 and CDR2: SGHNT, YYREEE (reference sequence). V lost 2 bases, J lost 0 bases, and 11 bases lay in between. The CDR3 has 15 residues. CDR3 bases: TGTGCCAGCAGCTTTGGGGGAGGGATGAACACTGAAGCTTTCTTT. It codes for CASSFGGGMNTEAFF.

This chain uses TRBV18 with TRBJ1-2; D is unresolved. Trimming cost V 0 bases and J 2 bases, with 7 bases left between them. The length of the CDR3 is 14 residues. Germline CDR1 is KGHSH and CDR2 is LQKENI. The CDR3 region has the DNA TGTGCCAGCTCACCACCGGCCGGGAACTATGGCTACACCTTC. The encoded protein is CASSPPAGNYGYTF.

This clone was counted once. The CDR3 region is CSATQGYGYTF. DNA of the CDR3: TGCAGTGCTACACAGGGATATGGCTACACCTTC. The chain uses TRBV20-1 and TRBJ1-2; D is possibly TRBD1 (6 bases). Trimming took off 4 bases at V and 5 bases at J, with 8 bases between the two ends. The CDR3 sequence is 11 residues long. The germline V gene encodes CDR1 DFQATT and CDR2 SNEGSKA (reference sequence).

The chain recombines TRBV7-9 with TRBJ2-7; perhaps TRBD1 as D (5 bases). CDR3 length equals 14 residues. Per germline, CDR1 SEHNR and CDR2 FQNEAQ (reference sequence). Trimming shortened V by 0 bases and J by 9 bases, and 15 bases separated the two germline ends. This chain's CDR3 is CASSLAQGVVGQYF. As DNA, the CDR3 is TGTGCCAGCAGCTTAGCGCAGGGTGTAGTTGGGCAGTACTTC.

The chain joins TRBV5-6 to TRBJ1-4; D may be TRBD1 (6 bases). The CDR3 runs to 16 residues. Trimming cost V 2 bases and J 6 bases, with 17 bases left between them. Germline loops: CDR1 SGHDT, CDR2 YYEEEE. CDR3 DNA: TGTGCCAGCAGCTTTTACGCAGGGGTTAATCATGAAAAACTGTTTTTT. It specifies CASSFYAGVNHEKLFF.

The rearrangement joins TRBV10-2 to TRBJ1-5; TRBD1 agrees at 9 bases. The CDR3 is 13 residues long. Germline V gene sequence: CDR1 WSHSY, CDR2 SAAADI. V trimming: 10 bases; J trimming: 4 bases; junction bases outside the gene matches: 5. The CDR3 nucleotides read TGCGCCACCGGGACAGGGCAGAATCAGCCCCAGCATTTT. Its protein is CATGTGQNQPQHF.

This chain joins TRBV18 and TRBJ2-1; 13 positions match TRBD2. The CDR3 runs 16 residues. CDR1 KGHSH and CDR2 LQKENI come from the germline V gene. V was pared by 0 bases and J by 8 bases, with 4 bases of the junction left unmatched. CDR3 bases: TGTGCCAGCTCACCACCGGGACTAGCGGGAAGGGATGAGCAGTTCTTC. This sequence encodes CASSPPGLAGRDEQFF.

The chain couples TRBV6-5 to TRBJ2-7; D is possibly TRBD1 (6 bases). V lost 8 bases, J lost 5 bases, and 13 bases lay in between. This CDR3 region has 12 residues. Germline V gives CDR1 MNHEY, CDR2 SVGAGI. The CDR3 nucleotides read TGTGCCAGCTACAGGGTTTCCCACGAGCAGTACTTC. Translating it yields CASYRVSHEQYF.